This T cell receptor (beta chain) was profiled in a study of T cells in Graves' hyperthyroidism and ophthalmopathy. This clonotype was observed many times. Researchers amplified the TCR beta CDR3 regions from RNA transcripts. The primer set for the first-round RT-PCR of the TCR CDR3 was HTBI. TCRdb processed the multiplex PCR reads anew with MiXCR; each CDR3 protein has one entry. The sample records over 500,000 distinct CDR3 sequences, 15% to 20% being singletons. In germline, CDR1 is SEHNR, CDR2 FQNEAQ (reference sequence). The CDR3 totals 15 residues. Trimming cost V 4 bases and J 6 bases, with 16 bases left between them.

The TCR sequence derives from a woman between 18 and 29 years old with Graves' ophthalmopathy. The chain employs TRBV7-9 and TRBJ2-1; no clear D. Sequencing input: blood. For the CDR3, the DNA is TGTGCCAGCAGCTCCTGGACGGTCCGCGCCAATGAGCAGTTCTTC. Protein product: CASSSWTVRANEQFF.